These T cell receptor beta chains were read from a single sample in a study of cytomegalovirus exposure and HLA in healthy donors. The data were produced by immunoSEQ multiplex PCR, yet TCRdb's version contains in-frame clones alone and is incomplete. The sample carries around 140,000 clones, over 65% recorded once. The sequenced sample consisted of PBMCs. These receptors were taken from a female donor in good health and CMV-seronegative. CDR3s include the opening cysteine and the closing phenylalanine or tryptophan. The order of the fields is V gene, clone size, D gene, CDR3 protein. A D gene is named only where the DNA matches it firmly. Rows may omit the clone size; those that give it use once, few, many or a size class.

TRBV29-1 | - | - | CSVRGQISNTGELFF
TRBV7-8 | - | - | CASSLGVLNYGYTF
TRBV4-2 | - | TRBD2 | CASSQDILGRGDYEQYF
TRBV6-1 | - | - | CASSPGGTSYNEQFF
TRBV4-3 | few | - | CASSQTSRPGANVLTF
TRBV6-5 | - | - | CASRRNVGDEQFF
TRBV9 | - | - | CASSATSFEQFF
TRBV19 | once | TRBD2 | CASSIKTSGRNEQFF
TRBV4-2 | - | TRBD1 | CASSQGQGKNEQFF
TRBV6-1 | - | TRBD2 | CASSGSSGRTDTQYF
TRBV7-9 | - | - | CASSLVLGQGSRNEQFF
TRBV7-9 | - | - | CASSRGTYEQYF